This T cell receptor (beta chain) is from a study of blood T cell repertoires in COVID-19. Study overall: Acute-phase and convalescent COVID-19 samples originated in the United States, Italy and Spain. T cells, B-cell-depleted T cells, or PBMCs provided the cDNA or gDNA that served as material.

Donors were grouped by their self-reported clinical history. Germline V gene lookup returns CDR1 MNHEY and CDR2 SVGAGI. Trimming at V came to 2 bases and at J to 2 bases, leaving 6 bases not matched to a gene. The CDR3 extends over 16 amino acids. In the original processing: Amplifying reference gene primers gave estimates of nucleated cell counts. Data came from immunoSEQ multiplex PCR; TCRdb stores just in-frame clones and leaves some out. The DNA was the basis for D and trimming; V, J and clone size are from that table. The table has about 250,000 clones, 65% to 90% seen once. This chain connects TRBV6-5 to TRBJ2-3; 8 positions match TRBD1. This TCR was recovered from a woman between 45 and 65 years old with acute COVID-19. Sequences were obtained from PBMCs or T cells enriched from blood (not recorded which). DNA for the CDR3: TGTGCCAGCAGTTACCCTACAGGGGGGCACACAGATACGCAGTATTTT. Its protein product is CASSYPTGGHTDTQYF.